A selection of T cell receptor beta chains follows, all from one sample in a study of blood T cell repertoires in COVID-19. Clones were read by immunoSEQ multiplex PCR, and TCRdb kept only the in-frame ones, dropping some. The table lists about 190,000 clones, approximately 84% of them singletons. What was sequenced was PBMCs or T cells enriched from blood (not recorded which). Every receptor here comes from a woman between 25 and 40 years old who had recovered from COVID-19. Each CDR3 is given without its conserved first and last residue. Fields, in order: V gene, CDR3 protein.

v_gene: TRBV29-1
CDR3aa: SARRGTHEQY

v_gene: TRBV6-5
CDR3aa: ASSWGTGDNSPLH

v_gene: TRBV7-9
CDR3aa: ASSLMSSSGPEQF

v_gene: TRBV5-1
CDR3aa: ASSFGGEETQY

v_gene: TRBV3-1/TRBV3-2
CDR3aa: ASSAGTGTLGQPQH

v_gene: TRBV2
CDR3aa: ASSRDSINSGNTIY

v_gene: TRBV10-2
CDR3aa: ASNQGSNQPQH

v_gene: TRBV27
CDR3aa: ASRRLALGEDEQY

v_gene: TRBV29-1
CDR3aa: SVPGQGGYNEQF

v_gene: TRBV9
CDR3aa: ASSVEAGQHKVD

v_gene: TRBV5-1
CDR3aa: ASSLVPEDYGYT

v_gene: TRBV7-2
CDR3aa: ASSPGGTGIGGYT

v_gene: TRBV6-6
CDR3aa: ASSYSITGADTQY

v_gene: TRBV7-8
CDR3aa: ASSPRDSPNYGYT

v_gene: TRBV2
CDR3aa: ASISEAGTEAF

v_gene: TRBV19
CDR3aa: ASSIRRFNEKLF

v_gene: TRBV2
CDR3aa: ASRSSGGIYNEQF